This paragraph covers one T cell receptor (beta chain) sequence. Its target is not known. Documented time point: after neoadjuvant nivolumab, at surgical resection. The data derive from a study of neoadjuvant anti-PD-1 for oral cavity cancer. The study's findings and limits: Only three patients per response group were TCR-analyzed; validation needed.

Repertoires were generated with immunoSEQ multiplex PCR, while TCRdb's copy carries only in-frame clones and drops some. The profile covers about 12,000 clones, with over 55% appearing a single time and roughly 2.7% taken by the ten largest. The source material was PBMCs, sampled after nivolumab (anti-PD-1) treatment. The sequence derives from a person between 35 and 79 years old with oral cavity squamous cell carcinoma.

The CDR3 here is CASSGGTNTEAFF. CDR3 coding DNA: TGTGCCAGCAGCGGGGGAACGAACACTGAAGCTTTCTTT. The V gene is TRBV7-9, the J gene TRBJ1-1, with D possibly matching TRBD1 (5 bases). V gave up 5 bases and J gave up 1 base, with 8 bases separating them. This CDR3 has 13 residues. The V gene's germline CDR1 is SEHNR and CDR2 FQNEAQ (reference sequence).